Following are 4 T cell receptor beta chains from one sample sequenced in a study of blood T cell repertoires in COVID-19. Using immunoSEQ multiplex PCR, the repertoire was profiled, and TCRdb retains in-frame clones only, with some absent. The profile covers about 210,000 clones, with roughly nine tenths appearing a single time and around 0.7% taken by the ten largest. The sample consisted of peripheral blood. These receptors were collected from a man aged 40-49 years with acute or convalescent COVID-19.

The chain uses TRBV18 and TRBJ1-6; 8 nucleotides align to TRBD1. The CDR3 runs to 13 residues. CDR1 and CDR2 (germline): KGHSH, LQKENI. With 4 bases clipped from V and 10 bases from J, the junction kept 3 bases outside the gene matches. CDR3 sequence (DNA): TGTGCCAGCTCACAGGACAGGGCCTCACCCCTCCACTTT. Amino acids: CASSQDRASPLHF.

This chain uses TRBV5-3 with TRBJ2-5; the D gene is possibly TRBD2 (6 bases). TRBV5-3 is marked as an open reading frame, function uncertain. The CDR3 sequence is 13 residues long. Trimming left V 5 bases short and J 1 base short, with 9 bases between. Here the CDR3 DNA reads TGTGCCAGAAGTGGCGGGGTCCAAGAGACCCAGTACTTC. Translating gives CARSGGVQETQYF.

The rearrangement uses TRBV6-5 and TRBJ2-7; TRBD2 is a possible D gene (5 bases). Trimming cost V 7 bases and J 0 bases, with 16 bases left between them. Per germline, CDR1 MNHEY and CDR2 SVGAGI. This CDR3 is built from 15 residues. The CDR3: CASISIGVHSYEQYF. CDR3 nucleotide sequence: TGTGCCAGCATCTCCATCGGGGTTCACTCCTACGAGCAGTACTTC.

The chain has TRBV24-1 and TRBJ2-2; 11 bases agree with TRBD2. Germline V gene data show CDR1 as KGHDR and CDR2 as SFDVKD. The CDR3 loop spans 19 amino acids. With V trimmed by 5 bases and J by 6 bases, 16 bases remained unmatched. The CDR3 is CATSAKPGLAEGVAGELFF. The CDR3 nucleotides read TGTGCCACCAGTGCCAAGCCGGGACTAGCGGAGGGGGTTGCCGGGGAGCTGTTTTTT.